These T cell receptor beta chains were read from a single sample in a study of blood T cell repertoires in COVID-19. Generated by immunoSEQ multiplex PCR, the TCRdb table keeps only in-frame clones and is missing some. This table holds 400,000 or so clones, about 87% found once. Sequences were obtained from PBMCs or T cells enriched from blood (not recorded which). The receptors here all came from a man aged 35 to 55 in a cohort exposed to, infected with or recovered from COVID-19 (not recorded which). CDR3s include the opening cysteine and the closing phenylalanine or tryptophan. D genes are given only for firm matches. Rows give clone size only sometimes, using once, few, many, or a class for an expanded clone.

V gene	D gene	J gene	clone size	CDR3 protein	CDR3 DNA
TRBV9	TRBD2	TRBJ2-1	few	CASSVGGLAGGEQFF	TGTGCCAGCAGCGTAGGGGGACTAGCGGGAGGTGAGCAGTTCTTC
TRBV4-1	TRBD1	TRBJ2-7	NA	CASSQIDRGRDRQYF	TGCGCCAGCAGCCAAATAGACAGGGGGCGAGACCGGCAGTACTTC
TRBV27	NA	TRBJ1-2	NA	CASRTVDNYGYTF	TGTGCCAGCCGGACAGTGGATAACTATGGCTACACCTTC
TRBV19	TRBD1	TRBJ1-5	NA	CASSMLTGRNQPQHF	TGTGCCAGTAGTATGTTGACAGGGCGTAATCAGCCCCAGCATTTT
TRBV5-4	NA	TRBJ2-7	once	CASSLDKSYEQYF	TGTGCCAGCAGCTTGGACAAAAGTTACGAGCAGTACTTC
TRBV6-6	NA	TRBJ2-5	NA	CASSYQTIASSETQYF	TGTGCCAGCAGTTATCAGACTATAGCTTCGTCGGAGACCCAGTACTTC
TRBV6-6	NA	TRBJ2-6	NA	CASSRNPGGGANVLTF	TGTGCCAGCAGTCGAAATCCGGGTGGCGGGGCCAACGTCCTGACTTTC
TRBV6-1	TRBD2	TRBJ2-5	NA	CASSGTSGRGQETQYF	TGTGCCAGCAGTGGGACTAGCGGGAGAGGGCAAGAGACCCAGTACTTC
TRBV27	TRBD2	TRBJ2-7	NA	CASKTRGLAIYEQYF	TGTGCCAGCAAGACCCGGGGACTAGCGATCTACGAGCAGTACTTC
TRBV10-3	NA	TRBJ2-1	NA	CAISEDSFSYNEQFF	TGTGCCATCAGTGAAGACTCATTCTCCTACAATGAGCAGTTCTTC
TRBV5-4	TRBD2	TRBJ2-1	NA	CASSLLLAGGSYNEQFF	TGTGCCAGCAGCCTTCTTTTAGCGGGAGGCTCCTACAATGAGCAGTTCTTC
TRBV7-9	NA	TRBJ1-5	NA	CASSPSGGNQPQHF	TGTGCCAGCAGTCCCTCCGGGGGCAATCAGCCCCAGCATTTT
TRBV6-1	NA	TRBJ2-3	once	CASSEGGGSTDTQYF	TGTGCCAGCAGTGAAGGGGGGGGCAGCACAGATACGCAGTATTTT
TRBV14	NA	TRBJ1-5	NA	CASRRYGQPQHF	TGTGCCAGCAGACGGTACGGGCAGCCCCAGCATTTT
TRBV5-1	NA	TRBJ1-2	NA	CASSLVTGGYTF	TGCGCCAGCAGCTTGGTGACTGGGGGCTACACCTTC
TRBV2	NA	TRBJ2-2	NA	CASSDVPGGGELFF	TGTGCCAGCAGTGACGTACCCGGGGGCGGGGAGCTGTTTTTT
TRBV19	TRBD1	TRBJ2-1	NA	CASRRDSYNEQFF	TGTGCCAGTAGACGGGACAGTTACAATGAGCAGTTCTTC
TRBV6-5	TRBD1	TRBJ1-4	NA	CASSLTGATNEKLFF	TGTGCCAGCAGTTTGACAGGGGCGACTAATGAAAAACTGTTTTTT
TRBV10-2	TRBD2	TRBJ2-1	NA	CASSGLADNEQFF	TGCGCCAGCAGTGGACTAGCGGACAATGAGCAGTTCTTC
TRBV9	TRBD1	TRBJ1-2	NA	CASSAGTETYGYTF	TGTGCCAGCAGCGCCGGGACAGAGACCTATGGCTACACCTTC
TRBV7-3	TRBD2	TRBJ2-1	NA	CASSPTGTNQYNEQFF	TGTGCCAGCAGCCCTACCGGGACTAACCAATACAATGAGCAGTTCTTC
TRBV6-5	TRBD1	TRBJ1-5	NA	CASSYLRDRAGQPQHF	TGTGCCAGCAGTTACCTCCGGGACAGGGCAGGGCAGCCCCAGCATTTT
TRBV10-3	NA	TRBJ2-2	NA	CAISGQDRNTGELFF	TGTGCCATCAGTGGACAGGATAGAAACACCGGGGAGCTGTTTTTT